What follows are 2 T cell receptor beta chains derived from one specimen sequenced in a study of long-term antiretroviral therapy in people with HIV. The assay used was immunoSEQ (version v3.0), run at survey level. The assay was immunoSEQ multiplex PCR, and TCRdb's table has in-frame clones only and misses some. The sample includes about 20,000 clones, roughly 71% of them seen just once. The source was unsorted PBMCs, collected about 2.5 years before starting antiretroviral therapy. Receptors originate from a woman aged 45-65 years with HIV.

The V call is TRBV7-3, the J call TRBJ2-3; 9 bases line up with TRBD2. The CDR3 covers 20 residues. The germline CDR1 and CDR2 sequences are SGHTA and FQGTGA. With V trimmed by 3 bases and J by 3 bases, 19 bases remained unmatched. CDR3 sequence: CASSFLPVGGGGAGTDTQYF. CDR3 nucleotides: TGTGCCAGCAGCTTCCTCCCCGTAGGGGGCGGGGGGGCTGGGACAGATACGCAGTATTTT. The full variable domain, in which reference TRBV7-3 and TRBJ2-3 provide the parts outside the CDR3, is GAGVSQTPSNKVTEKGKYVELRCDPISGHTALYWYRQSLGQGPEFLIYFQGTGAADDSGLPNDRFFAVRPEGSVSTLKIQRTERGDSAVYLCASSFLPVGGGGAGTDTQYFGPGTRLTVL.

The sample holds a few counts of this clone. The chain couples TRBV29-1 to TRBJ1-2; a weak D match, TRBD1 (5 bases). V lost 6 bases, J lost 6 bases, and 20 bases lay in between. Germline CDR1 and CDR2: SQVTM and ANQGSEA. The CDR3 runs to 14 residues. CDR3 loop: CSVVQLGVGNGYTF. CDR3 nucleotides: TGCAGCGTCGTACAGTTGGGGGTCGGAAATGGCTACACCTTC.